These T cell receptor beta chains were read from a single sample in a study of identical twins. One entry per CDR3 protein results from TCRdb running MiXCR on the 5' RACE reads. This sample carries some 500,000 distinct CDR3 sequences, roughly 13% of them seen once, and the ten largest clones take approximately 0.9%. Separately, the same data were catalogued under a study of yellow fever vaccine responses in identical twins.

The sequencing input was CD4+ T cells sorted from blood. Receptors originate from a woman younger than 30 in good health. Each CDR3 is given with its conserved first and last residue.

j_call v_call cdr3_aa
TRBJ2-7 TRBV6-1 CASSPLGTSGNYEQYF
TRBJ1-2 TRBV20-1 CSAPDRSYYGYTF
TRBJ2-3 TRBV2 CASRALASDTQYF
TRBJ2-5 TRBV5-1 CASSLGGPETQYF
TRBJ2-3 TRBV7-2 CASTPGSDTQYF
TRBJ2-1 TRBV12-3/TRBV12-4 CASSLAGPGANEQFF
TRBJ2-1 TRBV24-1 CATSDRPGGKRNEQFF
TRBJ1-4 TRBV18 CASSPTREELFF
TRBJ2-2 TRBV29-1 CSTRMTSGSNTGELFF
TRBJ1-4 TRBV28 CASSLGDRREEKLFF
TRBJ2-1 TRBV5-1 CASSLEGQGSNEQFF
TRBJ2-1 TRBV3-1 CASRNERGGSYNEQFF
TRBJ2-5 TRBV19 CASSPRTSGPQQTQYF
TRBJ2-3 TRBV11-2 CASSLESGRASTDTQYF
TRBJ1-5 TRBV10-3 CAISASYSNQPQHF
TRBJ2-2 TRBV6-2/TRBV6-3 CASSYLFTGELFF
TRBJ2-1 TRBV11-3 CASSLDGRGYNEQFF
TRBJ2-3 TRBV7-2 CASSPNVQGDTQYF